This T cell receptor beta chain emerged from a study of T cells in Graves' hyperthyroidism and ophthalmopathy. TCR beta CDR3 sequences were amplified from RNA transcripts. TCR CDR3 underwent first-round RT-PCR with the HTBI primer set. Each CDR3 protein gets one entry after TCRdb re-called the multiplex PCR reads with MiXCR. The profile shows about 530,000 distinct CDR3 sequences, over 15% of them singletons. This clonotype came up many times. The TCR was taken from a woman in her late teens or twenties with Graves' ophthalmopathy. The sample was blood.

The CDR3 region is CAWQGNTGELFF. The CDR3 DNA reads as TGTGCCTGGCAAGGGAACACCGGGGAGCTGTTTTTT. The rearrangement joins TRBV30 to TRBJ2-2; D not resolved. The germline gives CDR1 GTSNPN, CDR2 SVGIG (reference sequence). Deletions cut 5 bases from V and 1 base from J, with 5 bases between. The CDR3 length is 12 residues.